This T cell receptor beta chain was profiled in a study of T cells after yellow fever vaccination. A few counts support this clonotype. Its antigen is as yet unknown. One end of the junction does not line up with germline, which may come from a read error. TCRdb reanalysed the 5' RACE reads using MiXCR and keeps one entry per CDR3 protein. The data contain about 310,000 distinct CDR3 sequences, 3.6% of them singletons. General study results and limits: Clones that expanded after primary vaccination mostly reappeared after the booster (approximately 96% CD4, roughly 87% CD8).

Per the germline V gene, CDR1 is KGHDR and CDR2 is SFDVKD. This CDR3 region has 15 residues. The clonotype was recovered from a man aged 18 to 30 who received the YFV17D yellow fever vaccine. The rearrangement links TRBV24-1 to TRBJ2-5; tentatively, D is TRBD1 (6 bases). The starting material was PBMCs, obtained on the day of the yellow fever booster vaccination. The CDR3: CATSDQKQGQGTQYF. The CDR3 region has the DNA TGTGCCACCAGTGACCAGAAACAGGGCCAAGGGACCCAGTACTTC.